Presented here are 31 T cell receptor beta chains from one specimen sequenced in a study of beta chain features in type 1 diabetes. Expressed TCRB transcripts got sequenced, as all isolated RNA was reverse transcribed. The method was immunoSEQ multiplex PCR; TCRdb's version includes in-frame clones alone and lacks a portion of them. The top ten hold around 0.03% of the sample, which has about 250,000 clones, around 14% seen once. Sequencing used naive CD4+ T cells from blood. The receptors here all came from a woman aged 40 to 49 in good health.

This clone has a handful of counts. V is TRBV5-1 and J is TRBJ1-4; D possibly corresponds to TRBD1 (5 bases). The germline gives CDR1 SGHRS, CDR2 YFSETQ. V lost 7 bases and J 0 bases, leaving 10 bases between the germline ends. The CDR3 has 14 residues. CDR3 DNA sequence: TGCGCCAGCCCTGGGGGGGCAACTAATGAAAAACTGTTTTTT. The encoded protein is CASPGGATNEKLFF.

J is TRBJ2-7 and V is TRBV18; 7 nucleotides line up with TRBD1. Germline CDR1 KGHSH, CDR2 LQKENI. This CDR3 has 12 amino acids. Trimming removed 3 bases from V and 6 bases from J; junction bases left unmatched: 2. CDR3 nucleotide sequence: TGTGCCAGCTCACCGACAGGGCCCGAGCAGTACTTC. It is translated as CASSPTGPEQYF.

V and J are TRBV7-9 and TRBJ2-5; TRBD1 matches at 7 bases. With V trimmed by 5 bases and J by 2 bases, 8 bases remained unmatched. Germline V gives CDR1 SEHNR, CDR2 FQNEAQ (reference sequence). The CDR3 contains 15 residues. The chain's CDR3 is CASSVKGTDQETQYF. The CDR3 DNA sequence: TGTGCCAGCAGCGTAAAGGGGACAGATCAAGAGACCCAGTACTTC. Full variable domain (outside the CDR3, taken from reference TRBV7-9 and TRBJ2-5): DTGVSQNPRHKITKRGQNVTFRCDPISEHNRLYWYRQTLGQGPEFLTYFQNEAQLEKSRLLSDRFSAERPKGSFSTLEIQRTEQGDSAMYLCASSVKGTDQETQYFGPGTRLLVL.

The rearrangement links TRBV19 to TRBJ1-2, with D possibly being TRBD1 (5 bases). The CDR3 totals 14 residues. Trimming removed 2 bases at V and 4 bases at J, with 11 bases between. CDR1 is LNHDA, CDR2 SQIVND, per germline (reference sequence). The chain's CDR3 is CASSIISDIYGYTF. The CDR3 bases are TGTGCCAGTAGTATAATATCGGACATCTATGGCTACACCTTC.

The chain is built from TRBV20-1 and TRBJ1-2; 10 bases agree with TRBD1. The CDR3 extends over 10 amino acids. The germline gives CDR1 DFQATT, CDR2 SNEGSKA (reference sequence). CDR3 loop: CGDRGWGYTF. In DNA, the CDR3 is TGCGGGGACAGGGGATGGGGCTACACCTTC.

This clone occurred a few times. V and J are TRBV7-9 and TRBJ2-3; 7 bases agree with TRBD1. After removal of 0 bases from V and 0 bases from J, the junction contained 3 bases not matched to a gene. Germline V CDR1 and CDR2: SEHNR, FQNEAQ (reference sequence). This CDR3 has 16 residues. The CDR3 coding sequence is TGTGCCAGCAGCTTAGCCAGGGGGATTAGCACAGATACGCAGTATTTT. Protein: CASSLARGISTDTQYF.

CDR3 nucleotides: TGTGCCAGCAGTTACTCGACATCCCCCATCGGTTCACCCCTCCACTTT. The encoded protein is CASSYSTSPIGSPLHF. V usage is TRBV6-5 and J usage is TRBJ1-6, with no clear D. Trimming took off 0 bases at V and 9 bases at J, with 15 bases between the two ends. Germline lookup yields CDR1 MNHEY and CDR2 SVGAGI. The length of the CDR3 is 16 residues.

This clone was seen a few times. This chain uses TRBV6-6 with TRBJ2-3; no clear D gene. This CDR3 comprises 12 residues. Trimming removed 8 bases from V and 0 bases from J, with 6 bases in between. Germline-derived CDR1 and CDR2 are MNHNY and SVGAGI (reference sequence). The CDR3 nucleotides are TGTGCCAGCGTAGATAGCACAGATACGCAGTATTTT. It codes for CASVDSTDTQYF.

The V and J genes are TRBV5-4 and TRBJ2-2, with TRBD2 matching 8 bases. J was trimmed by 4 bases and V by 1 base; bases with no gene match: 6. CDR3 length equals 16 residues. CDR1 SGHNT and CDR2 YYREEE come from the germline V gene (reference sequence). Here the CDR3 DNA reads TGTGCCAGCAGCTTGTGGGCGGGGGGCGGCACCGGGGAGCTGTTTTTT. It codes for CASSLWAGGGTGELFF.

This chain joins TRBV7-8 and TRBJ1-1, with TRBD1 identical over 10 bases. Germline-derived CDR1 and CDR2 are SGHVS and FQNEAQ. The trim removed 5 bases at V and 1 base at J, leaving 4 bases unmatched. The CDR3 contains 15 residues. Written as DNA, the CDR3 is TGTGCCAGCAGCAGACAGGGGGCCGGGAACACTGAAGCTTTCTTT. Translation: CASSRQGAGNTEAFF.

This clone was observed a handful of times. This chain connects TRBV6-1 to TRBJ1-6; 8 nucleotides agree with TRBD1. Germline V gene data show CDR1 as MNHNS and CDR2 as SASEGT. J was trimmed by 8 bases and V by 6 bases; bases with no gene match: 6. This CDR3 is built from 14 residues. The CDR3 reads CASRSDRGDSPLHF. CDR3 nucleotides: TGTGCCAGCAGGAGTGACAGGGGTGATTCACCCCTCCACTTT.

The V gene is TRBV19, the J gene TRBJ2-3; 8 bases align to TRBD2. The V and J ends lost 6 bases and 1 base, in that order; junction bases with no gene match: 3. The CDR3 is made up of 14 amino acids. CDR1 LNHDA and CDR2 SQIVND come from the germline V gene (reference sequence). The CDR3 protein is CASRAGGRTDTQYF. CDR3 coding DNA: TGTGCCAGTAGGGCGGGGGGCCGCACAGATACGCAGTATTTT. Complete variable domain (other parts from reference TRBV19 and TRBJ2-3): DGGITQSPKYLFRKEGQNVTLSCEQNLNHDAMYWYRQDPGQGLRLIYYSQIVNDFQKGDIAEGYSVSREKKESFPLTVTSAQKNPTAFYLCASRAGGRTDTQYFGPGTRLTVL.

This chain joins TRBV6-1 and TRBJ2-2; maybe TRBD1 (6 bases). The V gene lost 7 bases and the J gene lost 0 bases, with 9 bases spanning the gap. The CDR3 length is 14 residues. Germline lookup yields CDR1 MNHNS and CDR2 SASEGT. This CDR3 reads CASNREPNTGELFF. The DNA for the CDR3 is TGTGCCAGCAACAGGGAACCGAACACCGGGGAGCTGTTTTTT.

The V call is TRBV18, the J call TRBJ2-4, with D tentatively TRBD1 (5 bases). The CDR3 has 17 residues. CDR1 is KGHSH and CDR2 is LQKENI in the germline V gene. Trimming left V 2 bases short and J 0 bases short, with 14 bases between. The CDR3 DNA reads TGTGCCAGCTCACCAGCAGTTGGACACCAAGCCAAAAACATTCAGTACTTC. Translating gives CASSPAVGHQAKNIQYF.

This clone occurred a few times. The chain recombines TRBV6-6 with TRBJ2-7; TRBD2 aligns across 14 bases. The CDR3 runs 15 residues. Germline CDR1 and CDR2: MNHNY and SVGAGI (reference sequence). Trimming removed 8 bases from V and 2 bases from J; junction bases left unmatched: 5. CDR3 nucleotide sequence: TGTGCCAGCCGACTAGCGGGGGGGCCGGCCTACGAGCAGTACTTC. It codes for CASRLAGGPAYEQYF.

J is TRBJ2-1 and V is TRBV7-6, with TRBD2 matching over 9 bases. The junction had 10 bases not matched to a gene; V was cut back by 5 bases and J by 8 bases. In germline, CDR1 is SGHVS, CDR2 FNYEAQ. This CDR3 is built from 15 residues. The CDR3 region is CASSGSGTSLDEQFF. The CDR3, as DNA: TGTGCCAGCAGCGGAAGTGGGACTAGCCTAGATGAGCAGTTCTTC.

This clone was observed many times. An end of the junction differs from the germline gene, which may be a read error. The chain links TRBV10-3 to TRBJ2-3, with 7 bases aligning to TRBD2. Germline CDR1 reads ENHRY; CDR2 reads SYGVKD. The CDR3 sequence is 13 residues long. CDR3 protein: CAISDTMWTSAHF. DNA of the CDR3: TGTGCCATCAGTGATACTATGTGGACTAGTGCCCATTTT.

Only a few counts were recorded for this clone. This chain joins TRBV18 and TRBJ2-7; 12 nucleotides align to TRBD2. The ends lost 3 bases at V and 0 bases at J; junction bases unmatched: 6. In germline, CDR1 is KGHSH, CDR2 LQKENI. The length of the CDR3 is 17 residues. The CDR3 here is CASSPWTSGDHSYEQYF. The CDR3, as DNA: TGTGCCAGCTCACCCTGGACTAGCGGGGACCACTCCTACGAGCAGTACTTC.

This chain uses TRBV2 with TRBJ2-5; 10 bases map to TRBD1. With 6 bases clipped from V and 4 bases from J, the junction kept 2 bases outside the gene matches. The germline gives CDR1 SNHLY, CDR2 FYNNEI. The CDR3 sequence is 13 residues long. CDR3 bases: TGTGCCAGCAGGGGGGACAGGGGAGAGACCCAGTACTTC. Its translation: CASRGDRGETQYF.

This clone has a handful of counts. The rearrangement links TRBV6-1 to TRBJ1-2; 7 bases align to TRBD1. V lost 8 bases, J lost 8 bases, and 14 bases stayed unmatched. This CDR3 region has 14 residues. Germline CDR1 is MNHNS and CDR2 is SASEGT. The CDR3 is CASLPGGGRWGYTF. The CDR3, as DNA: TGTGCCAGCCTCCCTGGAGGGGGCCGGTGGGGCTACACCTTC.

This clone has a handful of counts. The J gene is TRBJ1-4, the V gene TRBV7-2, with D possibly TRBD1 on 6 matching bases. Trimming removed 5 bases at V and 8 bases at J, with 15 bases between. There are 14 residues in the CDR3. Germline CDR1 is SGHTA and CDR2 is FQGNSA. CDR3 sequence reads: CASSPWGQEEKLFF. Written as DNA, the CDR3 is TGTGCCAGCAGCCCTTGGGGGCAAGAAGAAAAACTGTTTTTT.

The V and J genes are TRBV7-2 and TRBJ1-1; weak D call: TRBD1 (5 bases). V was trimmed by 5 bases and J by 1 base, leaving 8 bases between them. Germline V lookup: CDR1 SGHTA, CDR2 FQGNSA. This CDR3 has 13 amino acids. The CDR3 sequence: CASSAGQNTEAFF. The CDR3 nucleotides are TGTGCCAGCAGCGCCGGACAGAACACTGAAGCTTTCTTT.

The gene calls are TRBV11-3 and TRBJ2-5; D perhaps matches TRBD2 (6 bases). CDR1 and CDR2 from the germline V gene are SGHNT and YENEEA. The CDR3 runs to 15 residues. V lost 1 base, J lost 3 bases, and 12 bases lay in between. This CDR3 is CASSLVKGTEETQYF. The CDR3 region has the DNA TGTGCCAGCAGCTTAGTTAAGGGGACTGAAGAGACCCAGTACTTC.

This chain joins TRBV7-7 and TRBJ2-1; a weak D match, TRBD2 (5 bases). Trimming took off 5 bases at V and 9 bases at J, with 23 bases between the two ends. CDR1 is SSHAT, CDR2 FNYEAQ, per germline (reference sequence). The CDR3 is made up of 16 amino acids. The CDR3 DNA is TGTGCCAGCAGCCCCGCGTCACTAGTGCGGTTCACTGAGCAGTTCTTC. It specifies CASSPASLVRFTEQFF. Together with reference TRBV7-7 and TRBJ2-1, the CDR3 gives the full variable domain: GAGVSQSPRYKVTKRGQDVTLRCDPISSHATLYWYQQALGQGPEFLTYFNYEAQPDKSGLPSDRFSAERPEGSISTLTIQRTEQRDSAMYRCASSPASLVRFTEQFFGPGTRLTVL.

J is TRBJ1-5 and V is TRBV7-6, with D maybe TRBD1 (5 bases). This CDR3 has 14 amino acids. Trimming removed 5 bases at V and 3 bases at J, with 11 bases between. The V gene's germline CDR1 is SGHVS and CDR2 FNYEAQ. The CDR3 protein is CASSLGTNNQPQHF. The CDR3 DNA reads TGTGCCAGCAGCCTCGGGACTAACAATCAGCCCCAGCATTTT.

Concerning this clone itself: The same CDR3 also results from other DNA sequences found in this sample. This chain uses TRBV5-6 with TRBJ1-3, with D hard to call. The CDR3 sequence is 13 residues long. V was shortened by 0 bases and J by 4 bases, with 5 bases between the two germline ends. Germline lookup yields CDR1 SGHDT and CDR2 YYEEEE. This chain's CDR3 is CASSLAGGNTIYF. The CDR3 DNA reads as TGTGCCAGCAGCTTGGCGGGGGGAAACACCATATATTTT.

This clone was counted a few times. The chain has TRBV7-9 and TRBJ2-7, with 8 bases matching TRBD2. J gave up 5 bases and V 5 bases, and 8 bases lay outside the gene matches. Germline assignment: CDR1 SEHNR and CDR2 FQNEAQ (reference sequence). The CDR3 is made up of 14 amino acids. The CDR3 is CASSGTSFSDEQYF. DNA for the CDR3: TGTGCCAGCAGCGGGACTAGTTTTTCTGACGAGCAGTACTTC.

This clone was recorded at least ten times. The V call is TRBV7-9, the J call TRBJ2-1, with TRBD2 matching over 9 bases. The CDR3 consists of 17 residues. The germline gives CDR1 SEHNR, CDR2 FQNEAQ (reference sequence). V lost 3 bases and J lost 0; bases outside the gene matches: 6. CDR3 nucleotides: TGTGCCAGCAGCTTCTCTAGCGGGGTCTCCTCCTACAATGAGCAGTTCTTC. Amino acid sequence: CASSFSSGVSSYNEQFF.

The V and J genes are TRBV5-1 and TRBJ1-1; 11 bases map to TRBD1. Trimming took 4 bases from V and 2 from J; bases not matched to a gene: 4. Per the germline V gene, CDR1 is SGHRS and CDR2 is YFSETQ. The CDR3 covers 15 residues. The CDR3 region has the DNA TGCGCCAGCAGCGGGACAGGGGGGGGCAACACTGAAGCTTTCTTT. Translating gives CASSGTGGGNTEAFF.

V and J are TRBV7-9 and TRBJ2-7; D might be TRBD2 (5 bases). The V gene's germline CDR1 is SEHNR and CDR2 FQNEAQ (reference sequence). Deletions cut 2 bases from V and 10 bases from J, with 12 bases between. This CDR3 has 12 amino acids. The chain's CDR3 is CASSLYGVGQYF. In nucleotides, the CDR3 is TGTGCCAGCAGCTTATACGGGGTGGGTCAGTACTTC. Using reference TRBV7-9 and TRBJ2-7 for the parts outside the CDR3, the full variable domain is DTGVSQNPRHKITKRGQNVTFRCDPISEHNRLYWYRQTLGQGPEFLTYFQNEAQLEKSRLLSDRFSAERPKGSFSTLEIQRTEQGDSAMYLCASSLYGVGQYFGPGTRLTVT.

The rearrangement uses TRBV4-1 and TRBJ1-4; possible D gene TRBD1, 5 bases. The CDR3 extends over 16 amino acids. The V gene's germline CDR1 is MGHRA and CDR2 YSYEKL. V was shortened by 5 bases and J by 5 bases, with 18 bases between the two germline ends. The CDR3 loop reads CASSSDPGAGNEKLFF. In nucleotides, the CDR3 is TGCGCCAGCAGCTCCGACCCTGGGGCGGGGAATGAAAAACTGTTTTTT.